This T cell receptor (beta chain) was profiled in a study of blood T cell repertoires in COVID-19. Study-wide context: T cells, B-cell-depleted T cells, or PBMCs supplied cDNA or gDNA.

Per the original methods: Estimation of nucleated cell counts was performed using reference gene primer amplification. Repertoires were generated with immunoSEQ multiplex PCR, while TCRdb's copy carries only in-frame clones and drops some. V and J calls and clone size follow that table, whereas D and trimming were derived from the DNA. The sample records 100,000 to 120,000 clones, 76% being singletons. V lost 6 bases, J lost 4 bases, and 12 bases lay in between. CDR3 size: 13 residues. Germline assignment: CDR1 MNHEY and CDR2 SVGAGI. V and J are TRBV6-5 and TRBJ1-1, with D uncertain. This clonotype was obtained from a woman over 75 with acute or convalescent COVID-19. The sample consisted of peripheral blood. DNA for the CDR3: TGTGCCAGCAGAACTTACACGGGCACTGAAGCTTTCTTT. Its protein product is CASRTYTGTEAFF.